This is a list of T cell receptor beta chains from one sample in a study of blood T cell repertoires in COVID-19. Sequencing was performed with immunoSEQ multiplex PCR; in TCRdb, only in-frame clones are kept and a portion is missing. This sample has about 220,000 clones; roughly 80% occur once, and the top ten carry about 1.3%. The sequencing sample was made of PBMCs or T cells enriched from blood (not recorded which). These receptors all stem from a woman aged 40 to 49 with acute COVID-19. The CDR3 runs from the conserved cysteine through the conserved F or W. Fields, in order: V gene, CDR3 protein.

>TRBV30
CAWTSGGQYQETQYF
>TRBV30
CAWSTPGRTDTQYF
>TRBV12-3/TRBV12-4
CASSKRGFSEQYF
>TRBV6-2/TRBV6-3
CASSLPGSAYEAFF
>TRBV5-1
CASSLVGEDGYTF
>TRBV10-3
CAIRVSQTEAFF
>TRBV28
CASSFRGGLAPQHF
>TRBV21-1
CASGGGYWASDTQYF
>TRBV30
CAWRWGQGSYNEQFF
>TRBV5-1
CASSTSGSSYEQYF
>TRBV28
CATFLGNQPQHF
>TRBV3-1/TRBV3-2
CASSERLTSGGAAYNEQFF
>TRBV19
CASSPPTGGSNQPQHF
>TRBV7-2
CASSRWVTGRDEQFF
>TRBV6-5
CASSYRGNAQETQYF
>TRBV23-1
CASSRSRYNSPLHF
>TRBV28
CASTSKGTKSYEQYF
>TRBV3-1/TRBV3-2
CASSPDSYGYTF
>TRBV6-5
CASKRQGLAKNIQYF
>TRBV11-2
CASSLVGQDYGYTF
>TRBV4-2
CASSQGTDYGYTF
>TRBV30
CAWSPGNTEAFF
>TRBV10-2
CASSEGTSGPYEQYF
>TRBV29-1
CSVGNYQGNTEAFF
>TRBV28
CASSSRTGVLYEQYF
>TRBV6-2/TRBV6-3
CASSPGLAGAETQYF
>TRBV19
CASSIGGGTDTQYF
>TRBV18
CASSPDYLSTDTQYF
>TRBV9
CASSAGGNEKLFF
>TRBV24-1
CATSDLQGAHNEQFF
>TRBV27
CASSQGFGNQPQHF
>TRBV5-1
CASSITGEETQYF
>TRBV27
CASSFGGSGPYEQYF
>TRBV11-2
CASSTRTDYNSPLHF
>TRBV24-1
CATSLAGRETQYF
>TRBV9
CASSVGGLAGVGGETQYF
>TRBV11-2
CASTWGGLGDTQYF
>TRBV7-2
CASSQRTGEDTIYF
>TRBV27
CASSYSGRATNTQYF
>TRBV18
CASSPIKQSTDTQYF
>TRBV28
CASSGLAGGGSTDTQYF
>TRBV4-1
CASSFTRAGDYGYTF
>TRBV28
CASSFSSPDSYGYTF
>TRBV7-8
CASSPDRATNYGYTF
>TRBV30
CAWSIRGRGWTTNEKLFF
>TRBV9
CASSAGTSGRRYNEQFF
>TRBV4-3
CASSQTTGPDQPQHF
>TRBV28
CASRPGTRGTDTQYF
>TRBV7-6
CASSLGEDQPQHF
>TRBV18
CASSPDDRGGGAFF
>TRBV11-2
CASRQNEADTQYF